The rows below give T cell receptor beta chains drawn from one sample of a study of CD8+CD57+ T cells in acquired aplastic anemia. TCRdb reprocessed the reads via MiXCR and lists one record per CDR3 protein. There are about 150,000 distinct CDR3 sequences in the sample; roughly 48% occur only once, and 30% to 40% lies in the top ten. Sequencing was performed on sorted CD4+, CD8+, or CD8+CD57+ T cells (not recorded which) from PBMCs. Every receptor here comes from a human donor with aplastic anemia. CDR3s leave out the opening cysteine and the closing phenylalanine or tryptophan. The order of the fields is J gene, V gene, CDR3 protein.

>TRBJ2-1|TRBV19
ASSTGQLNEQF
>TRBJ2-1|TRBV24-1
ATSDLGVDNEQF
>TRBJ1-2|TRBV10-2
ASSVQGRGYT
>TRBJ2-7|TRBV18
ASSDEREQY
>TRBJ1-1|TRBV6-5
ASSYGLLAF
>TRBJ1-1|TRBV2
ASSDRAFEAF
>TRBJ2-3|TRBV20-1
SARDRLRITTDTQY
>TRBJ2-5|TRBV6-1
ASGRTSGSQETQY
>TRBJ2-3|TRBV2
ASSYSDPTDTQY
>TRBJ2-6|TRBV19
AGSPGGAGANVPT
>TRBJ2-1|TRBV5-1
ASSFNLGWEVYNEQF
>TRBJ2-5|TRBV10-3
AISEMSLAGREETQY
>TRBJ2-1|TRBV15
ATSKAGPIYNEQF
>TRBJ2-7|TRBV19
ASSTSGSSYEQY
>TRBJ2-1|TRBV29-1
TTLGTARSNEQF
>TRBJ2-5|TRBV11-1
ASSETQY
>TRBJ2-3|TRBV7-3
ASSFLGPTDTQY
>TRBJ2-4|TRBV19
ATRGAGAPNIQY
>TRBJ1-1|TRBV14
ASSQAGQGITEAF
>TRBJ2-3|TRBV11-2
ASSPGAGGPDTQY
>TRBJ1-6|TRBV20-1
SAEGSSYNSPLH
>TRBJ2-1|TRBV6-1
ASPGIAGVTSYNEQF
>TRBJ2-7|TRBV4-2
ASSQGEGLYGQY
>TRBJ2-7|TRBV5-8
ASRTGGTWDEQY
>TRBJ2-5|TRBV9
ASSVAGRRQETQY
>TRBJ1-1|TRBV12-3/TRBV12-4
ASRTPGVLAEAF
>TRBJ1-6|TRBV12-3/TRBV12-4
ASSMGQGAGSPLH
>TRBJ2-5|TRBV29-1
SVSRGLETQY
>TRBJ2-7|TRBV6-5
ASSYEGFGDEQY
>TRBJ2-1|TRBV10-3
AIMAGGGNEQF
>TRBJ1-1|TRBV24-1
ATSVQGDTEAF
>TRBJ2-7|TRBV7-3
ASSGSTLDPYEQY
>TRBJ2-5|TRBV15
ATSRVWTGERDQETQY
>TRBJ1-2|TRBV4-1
ASSQDILAATLLGYT
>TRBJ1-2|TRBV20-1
SARTGESYGYT
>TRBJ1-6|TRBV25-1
ASSATGTGYSPLH
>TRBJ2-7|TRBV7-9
ASSLGASEQY
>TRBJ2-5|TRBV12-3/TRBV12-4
ASSLLAVQETQY
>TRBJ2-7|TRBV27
ASSLGTDYEQY
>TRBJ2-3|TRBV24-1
ATSDMGQSTDTQY
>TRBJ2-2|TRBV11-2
ASSLTGGYTGELF
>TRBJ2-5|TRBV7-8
ASSSVLAGDETQY
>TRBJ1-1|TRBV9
ASSPQTGANTEAF
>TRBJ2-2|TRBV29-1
SVHAGLMNTGELF
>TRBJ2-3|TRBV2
AKESSTDTQY
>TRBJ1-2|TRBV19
ASRYRGTNYGYT
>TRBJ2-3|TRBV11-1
ASSFPGWADTQY
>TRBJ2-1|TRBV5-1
ASSSGGGTPTEQF
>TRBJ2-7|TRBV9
ASSVEGGTSGAYEQY
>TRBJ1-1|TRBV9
ASSGIVSQGVTEAF
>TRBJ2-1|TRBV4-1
ASSLELGPGEQF
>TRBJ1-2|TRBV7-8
ASRSEYGYT
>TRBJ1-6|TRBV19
ASSISVYNSPLH